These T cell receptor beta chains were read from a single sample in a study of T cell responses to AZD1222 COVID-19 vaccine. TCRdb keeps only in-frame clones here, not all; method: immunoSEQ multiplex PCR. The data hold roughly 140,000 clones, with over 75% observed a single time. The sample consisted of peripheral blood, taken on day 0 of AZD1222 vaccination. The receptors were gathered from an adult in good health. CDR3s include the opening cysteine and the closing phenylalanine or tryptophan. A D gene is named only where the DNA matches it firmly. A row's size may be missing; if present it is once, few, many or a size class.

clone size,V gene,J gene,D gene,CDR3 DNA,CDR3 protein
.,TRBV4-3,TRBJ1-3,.,TGCGCCAGCAGCCAAGATCAGGGCGCTGGAAACACCATATATTTT,CASSQDQGAGNTIYF
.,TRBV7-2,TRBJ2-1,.,TGTGCCAGCAGCTTACTAGGGCAAAAGTATGAGCAGTTCTTC,CASSLLGQKYEQFF
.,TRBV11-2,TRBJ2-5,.,TGTGCCAGCAGCTTCGGTGGGAAACAAGAGACCCAGTACTTC,CASSFGGKQETQYF
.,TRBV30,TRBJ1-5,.,TGTGCCTGGAGCGATCAATCCAGATATCAGCCCCAGCATTTT,CAWSDQSRYQPQHF
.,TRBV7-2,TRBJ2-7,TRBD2,TGTGCCAGCAGCCCGACTAGCGGGGCCTACGAGCAGTACTTC,CASSPTSGAYEQYF
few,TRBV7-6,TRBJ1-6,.,TGTGCCAGCAGCTTAGCATCCAGGGATTACGTCTCACCCCTCCACTTT,CASSLASRDYVSPLHF
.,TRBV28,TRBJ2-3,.,TGTGCCAGCAGTTTAATGGATACGCAGTATTTT,CASSLMDTQYF
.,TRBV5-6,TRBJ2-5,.,TGTGCCAGCAGCTCTAAAGAGACCCAGTACTTC,CASSSKETQYF
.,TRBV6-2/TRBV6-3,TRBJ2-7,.,TGTGCCAGCAGTGACCGGGACACCTACGAGCAGTACTTC,CASSDRDTYEQYF
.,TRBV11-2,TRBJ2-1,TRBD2,TGTGCCAGCAGCTTAGTAGGGCGGGAGAGGAAGCAGTTCTTC,CASSLVGRERKQFF
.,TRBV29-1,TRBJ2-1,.,TGCAGCGAGACTCGAAGCTCCTACAATGAGCAGTTCTTC,CSETRSSYNEQFF
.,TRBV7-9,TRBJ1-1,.,TGTGCCAGCAGCTTAGAACAGGTCGCTGAAGCTTTCTTT,CASSLEQVAEAFF
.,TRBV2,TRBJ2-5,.,TGTGCCAGCAAGTTCGAGCATAACCAAGAGACCCAGTACTTC,CASKFEHNQETQYF
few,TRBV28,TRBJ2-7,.,TGTGCCAGCAGTTCAGGTAACCTCTACGAGCAGTACTTC,CASSSGNLYEQYF
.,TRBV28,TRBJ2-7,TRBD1,TGTGCCAGCAGGCAACAGGGGGAAAGCTCCTACGAGCAGTACTTC,CASRQQGESSYEQYF
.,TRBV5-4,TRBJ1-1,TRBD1,TGTGCCAGCAGCCTATCCGGGACAGGGGGCACTGAAGCTTTCTTT,CASSLSGTGGTEAFF
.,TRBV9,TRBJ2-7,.,TGTGCCAGCAGCGGGGGACAATCCTACGAGCAGTACTTC,CASSGGQSYEQYF
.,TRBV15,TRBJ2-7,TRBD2,TGTGCCACCAGTTTCGGACTAGCGGGGGGGGCCTACGAGCAGTACTTC,CATSFGLAGGAYEQYF
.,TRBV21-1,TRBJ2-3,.,TGTGCCAGCAGCATTCGCGTAGCGGGTTGCACAGATACGCAGTATTTT,CASSIRVAGCTDTQYF
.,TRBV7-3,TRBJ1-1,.,TGTGCCAGCAGCTTAGCCGGGACCGCAAAAAGAACTGAAGCTTTCTTT,CASSLAGTAKRTEAFF
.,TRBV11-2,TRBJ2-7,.,TGTGCCAGCAGCTTTAGATTCATCTTTTCACAAGCCGGCTACGAGCAGTACTTC,CASSFRFIFSQAGYEQYF
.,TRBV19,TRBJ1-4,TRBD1,TGTGCCAGTAGTACCCCCCCGCAGGGGGGTAAAAATGAAAAACTGTTTTTT,CASSTPPQGGKNEKLFF
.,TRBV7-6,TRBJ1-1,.,TGTGCCAGCAGCTTAGCGGGGGTGAACACTGAAGCTTTCTTT,CASSLAGVNTEAFF
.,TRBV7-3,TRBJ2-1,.,TGTGCCAGCAGCTCCAACGCCAAGAGCTCCTACAATGAGCAGTTCTTC,CASSSNAKSSYNEQFF
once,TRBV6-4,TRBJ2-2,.,TGTGCCAGCAGTGACTCTAGCACCGGGGAGCTGTTTTTT,CASSDSSTGELFF
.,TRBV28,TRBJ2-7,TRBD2,TGTGCCAGCAGTCTTAGCGGGACCAAGGGCTACGAGCAGTACTTC,CASSLSGTKGYEQYF
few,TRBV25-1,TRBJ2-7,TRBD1,TGTGCCAGCAGTGAACCGACAGATACTAAGGGGGCAGGCGAGCAGTACTTC,CASSEPTDTKGAGEQYF
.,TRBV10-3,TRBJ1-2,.,TGTGCCATCAGTGACGGTGGGGGGAGCGCTAACTATGGCTACACCTTC,CAISDGGGSANYGYTF
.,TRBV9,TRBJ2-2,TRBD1,TGTGCCAGCAGCGAGGACAGGGCACTTATTATGAACACCGGGGAGCTGTTTTTT,CASSEDRALIMNTGELFF
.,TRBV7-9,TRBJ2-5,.,TGTGCCAGCAGACCGGGGGGCCCCCAAGAGACCCAGTACTTC,CASRPGGPQETQYF
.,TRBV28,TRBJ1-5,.,TGTGCCAGCAGGGTCAGCAATCAGCCCCAGCATTTT,CASRVSNQPQHF
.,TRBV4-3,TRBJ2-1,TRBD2,TGCGCCAGCAGCCCGGGACTAGCGGGGAACTCCACAATTAATGAGCAGTTCTTC,CASSPGLAGNSTINEQFF
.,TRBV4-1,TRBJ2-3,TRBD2,TGCGCCAGCAGCCAAATTTGGACTAGCGGGAGTTCTACAGATACGCAGTATTTT,CASSQIWTSGSSTDTQYF
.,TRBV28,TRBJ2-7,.,TGTGCCAGCAGTTTAGCTATATCCGCCTACGAGCAGTACTTC,CASSLAISAYEQYF
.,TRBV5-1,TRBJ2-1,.,TGCGCCAGCAGCTTGTCAGGGGCCGGGACCTACAATGAGCAGTTCTTC,CASSLSGAGTYNEQFF
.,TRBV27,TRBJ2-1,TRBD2,TGTGCCAGCAGTTTTTTAGCGGGAGTTGATGAGCAGTTCTTC,CASSFLAGVDEQFF
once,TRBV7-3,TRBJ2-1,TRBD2,TGTGCCAGCAGCCCGAGACTAGCGGGAGGACCGACGGCCAACAATGAGCAGTTCTTC,CASSPRLAGGPTANNEQFF
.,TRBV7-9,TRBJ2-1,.,TGTGCCAGCAGCTCTCAGGGGGGCCCGAGCTCCTACAATGAGCAGTTCTTC,CASSSQGGPSSYNEQFF
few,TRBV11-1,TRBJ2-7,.,TGTGCCAGCAGCTTGTACCTGGACTACGAGCAGTACTTC,CASSLYLDYEQYF
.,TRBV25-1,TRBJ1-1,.,TGTGCCAGCAGTGAATTTGGGGGAAGGAACACTGAAGCTTTCTTT,CASSEFGGRNTEAFF
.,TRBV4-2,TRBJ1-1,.,TGTGCCAGCAGCCAAGAGTTACTTCAAGAGCGGGGCGGGGGCACTGAAGCTTTCTTT,CASSQELLQERGGGTEAFF
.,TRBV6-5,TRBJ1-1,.,TGTGCCAGCAGTTACTCCAGAATGAACACTGAAGCTTTCTTT,CASSYSRMNTEAFF
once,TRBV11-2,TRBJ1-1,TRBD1,TGTGCCAGCAGCTTAGCGACAGGGGCGAACACTGAAGCTTTCTTT,CASSLATGANTEAFF
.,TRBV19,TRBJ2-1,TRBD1,TGTGCCAGTCTCAGGACAGGGGGCTCCTACAATGAGCAGTTCTTC,CASLRTGGSYNEQFF
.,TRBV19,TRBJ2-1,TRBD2,TGTGCCAGTAGTAGCGAAGGTAGCGGGAGCCCCTACAATGAGCAGTTCTTC,CASSSEGSGSPYNEQFF
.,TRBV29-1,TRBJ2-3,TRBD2,TGCAGCGTCCGCGGACTAGACGGGCCCACAGATACGCAGTATTTT,CSVRGLDGPTDTQYF
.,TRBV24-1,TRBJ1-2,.,TGTGCCACCAGTGATTCTCCTCCCAGTGGCTACACCTTC,CATSDSPPSGYTF